Following are 10 T cell receptor beta chains from one sample sequenced in a study of blood T cell repertoires in COVID-19. Repertoires were generated with immunoSEQ multiplex PCR, while TCRdb's copy carries only in-frame clones and drops some. Of some 170,000 clones listed, roughly 79% are singletons. Sequences were obtained from peripheral blood. The receptors were gathered from a woman in her forties with COVID-19, enrolled during active disease.

This sequence joins TRBV10-3 and TRBJ1-5; 10 bases are a match to TRBD1. Per the germline V gene, CDR1 is ENHRY and CDR2 is SYGVKD. V lost 3 bases and J lost 5; bases outside the gene matches: 7. The CDR3 loop spans 16 amino acids. This CDR3 reads CAISDYRDRGHQPQHF. The CDR3 DNA reads as TGTGCCATCAGTGATTACCGGGACAGGGGACATCAGCCCCAGCATTTT.

The gene calls are TRBV5-4 and TRBJ2-6, with 10 bases matching TRBD1. The germline CDR1 and CDR2 sequences are SGHNT and YYREEE (reference sequence). The CDR3 covers 18 residues. The ends lost 4 bases at V and 0 bases at J; junction bases unmatched: 7. CDR3 protein: CASSGWTGGRSGANVLTF. CDR3 coding DNA: TGTGCCAGCAGCGGTTGGACAGGGGGTCGCTCTGGGGCCAACGTCCTGACTTTC. The whole variable domain, remainder taken from reference TRBV5-4 and TRBJ2-6, is ETGVTQSPTHLIKTRGQQVTLRCSSQSGHNTVSWYQQALGQGPQFIFQYYREEENGRGNFPPRFSGLQFPNYSSELNVNALELDDSALYLCASSGWTGGRSGANVLTFGAGSRLTVL.

This chain uses TRBV10-3 with TRBJ1-5; 9 bases match TRBD1. Germline V CDR1 and CDR2: ENHRY, SYGVKD. The CDR3 sequence is 15 residues long. Losses at the gene ends were 4 bases for V and 4 bases for J; bases not matched to a gene: 5. The DNA of the CDR3 is TGTGCCATCAGTGCCGGACAGGGGCCGAATCAGCCCCAGCATTTT. Residues: CAISAGQGPNQPQHF.

The rearrangement links TRBV10-3 to TRBJ2-5; the D gene is possibly TRBD1 (5 bases). CDR3 length: 17 amino acids. Germline lookup yields CDR1 ENHRY and CDR2 SYGVKD. V lost 2 bases, J lost 3 bases, and 19 bases lay in between. DNA for the CDR3: TGTGCCATCAGTGAGGCAAACAAAGGGGCCCTAAAAGAGACCCAGTACTTC. Protein: CAISEANKGALKETQYF.

A few counts support this clone. The gene calls are TRBV2 and TRBJ2-7, with D perhaps matching TRBD1 (5 bases). V lost 4 bases and J lost 4, with 11 bases in between. Germline values: CDR1 SNHLY, CDR2 FYNNEI. The CDR3 spans 13 residues. The CDR3 protein is CASSVQGKYEQYV. CDR3 nucleotides: TGTGCCAGCAGTGTCCAGGGTAAATACGAGCAGTACGTC.

V is TRBV27 and J is TRBJ2-7; TRBD2 matches at 8 bases. The CDR3 totals 13 residues. The junction had 1 base not matched to a gene; V was cut back by 4 bases and J by 2 bases. Germline V gene data show CDR1 as MNHEY and CDR2 as SMNVEV (reference sequence). The CDR3: CASSSGLAYEQYF. The CDR3 DNA is TGTGCCAGCAGTTCGGGACTAGCCTACGAGCAGTACTTC.

This clone was seen once. The V gene is TRBV7-9, the J gene TRBJ2-1, with D possibly TRBD2 on 5 matching bases. Germline V gene sequence: CDR1 SEHNR, CDR2 FQNEAQ (reference sequence). The CDR3 is made up of 12 amino acids. The V gene lost 5 bases and the J gene lost 12 bases, with 14 bases spanning the gap. Here the CDR3 DNA reads TGTGCCAGCAGCCCGACGGGGATGGGGCAGTTCTTC. It codes for CASSPTGMGQFF.

A few counts support this clone. The rearrangement joins TRBV7-3 to TRBJ2-5, with D possibly TRBD2 on 6 matching bases. CDR3 size: 13 residues. The germline V and J ends were trimmed by 4 bases and 5 bases, with 11 bases remaining between them. The germline V gene has CDR1 SGHTA and CDR2 FQGTGA. CDR3 amino acids: CASSYGGGETQYF. CDR3 nucleotides: TGTGCCAGCAGCTACGGTGGGGGGGAGACCCAGTACTTC.

The chain is built from TRBV7-2 and TRBJ2-7; 11 bases match TRBD2. CDR3 size: 14 residues. The trim removed 5 bases at V and 6 bases at J, leaving 6 bases unmatched. The V gene's germline CDR1 is SGHTA and CDR2 FQGNSA. The CDR3 loop is CASSLSGGASEQYV. CDR3 in DNA: TGTGCCAGCAGCCTTAGCGGGGGGGCTTCCGAGCAGTACGTC.

The chain employs TRBV2 and TRBJ2-6; the match to TRBD1 covers 10 bases. V shed 6 bases and J 3 bases; nucleotides not matched to a gene: 8. This CDR3 is 17 amino acids long. Germline loops: CDR1 SNHLY, CDR2 FYNNEI. Here the CDR3 reads CASRPGQGSFGANVLTF. The CDR3 DNA follows: TGTGCCAGCAGGCCGGGACAGGGGTCTTTTGGGGCCAACGTCCTGACTTTC.